This passage covers 5 T cell receptor beta chains from one sample sequenced in a study of blood T cell repertoires in COVID-19. Using immunoSEQ multiplex PCR, the repertoire was profiled, and TCRdb retains in-frame clones only, with some absent. The data show fewer than 300,000 clones, approximately 91% seen once. Sequenced sample: PBMCs or T cells enriched from blood (not recorded which). The receptors come from a middle-aged woman with acute COVID-19.

This chain joins TRBV5-1 and TRBJ1-2, with 7 bases lining up with TRBD1. This CDR3 is built from 15 residues. V was clipped by 3 bases and J by 6 bases; unmatched bases: 11. Per germline, CDR1 SGHRS and CDR2 YFSETQ. CDR3: CASSSSSQGFNGYTF. The CDR3 bases are TGCGCCAGCAGCTCCTCATCACAGGGGTTTAATGGCTACACCTTC.

The chain is built from TRBV3-1 (or the pseudogene TRBV3-2) and TRBJ2-7; 7 nucleotides match TRBD1. The J segment lost 5 bases and the V segment lost 4 bases, leaving 11 bases of the junction unmatched. CDR3 length: 15 amino acids. Germline values: CDR1 LGHDT, CDR2 YNNKEL (reference sequence). Here the CDR3 reads CASSRPNRGPNEQYF. CDR3 nucleotides: TGTGCCAGCAGCCGACCCAACAGGGGCCCCAACGAGCAGTACTTC.

V gene TRBV9 combines with J gene TRBJ1-3, with D uncertain. The CDR3 extends over 15 amino acids. The ends were cut back, 3 bases at V and 4 bases at J, with 14 bases in the middle. CDR1 and CDR2 (germline): SGDLS, YYNGEE. The CDR3 DNA follows: TGTGCCAGCAGCGGAGATCAGGTATCCGGAAACACCATATATTTT. Protein: CASSGDQVSGNTIYF.

CDR3 sequence (DNA): TGTGCCAGCTCCCACAGGGGGCGAATCACTGAAGCTTTCTTT. This translates into CASSHRGRITEAFF. This sequence joins TRBV18 and TRBJ1-1; 9 bases agree with TRBD1. CDR3 length: 14 residues. With 6 bases clipped from V and 4 bases from J, the junction kept 6 bases outside the gene matches. Germline V gene sequence: CDR1 KGHSH, CDR2 LQKENI.

The sample holds one count of this clone. The CDR3 region is CASSLAGRTEAFF. DNA of the CDR3: TGCGCCAGCAGCTTGGCCGGTAGAACTGAAGCTTTCTTT. The chain is built from TRBV5-1 and TRBJ1-1; D not resolved. Deletions cut 0 bases from V and 5 bases from J, with 8 bases between. The CDR3 totals 13 residues. Germline lookup yields CDR1 SGHRS and CDR2 YFSETQ.